A selection of T cell receptor beta chains follows, all from one sample in a study of graft-versus-host responses after intestinal transplantation. Clones were sequenced by immunoSEQ multiplex PCR, and TCRdb holds only the in-frame ones, with some missing. The sample contains about 50,000 clones, around 85% of which appear only once. These TCRs are of unknown antigen specificity. The sample consisted of unstimulated CD4+ T cells sorted from spleen or lymph node cells, taken before transplant. Receptor source: a human donor who was the organ donor for an intestinal transplant. Both conserved end residues are part of each CDR3. The order of the fields is V gene, D gene, J gene, clone size, CDR3 protein, CDR3 DNA. D genes are given only for firm matches. Clone size is shown for a subset of rows, as once, few, many or a class of expanded clone.

v_gene: TRBV6-5; d_gene: NA; j_gene: TRBJ2-7; abundance: NA; CDR3aa: CASSYSGASYEQYF; CDR3nt: TGTGCCAGCAGTTACTCCGGGGCCTCCTACGAGCAGTACTTC
v_gene: TRBV9; d_gene: TRBD2; j_gene: TRBJ2-2; abundance: once; CDR3aa: CARRGGPQRGGPGNTGELFF; CDR3nt: TGTGCCCGCCGCGGGGGCCCCCAGCGGGGGGGCCCGGGGAACACCGGGGAGCTGTTTTTT
v_gene: TRBV19; d_gene: TRBD2; j_gene: TRBJ2-1; abundance: NA; CDR3aa: CASSPDRLAGIYNEQFF; CDR3nt: TGTGCCAGTAGTCCAGACCGACTAGCGGGGATATACAATGAGCAGTTCTTC
v_gene: TRBV19; d_gene: NA; j_gene: TRBJ1-1; abundance: NA; CDR3aa: CASSIKARNTEAFF; CDR3nt: TGTGCCAGTAGTATAAAGGCCCGCAACACTGAAGCTTTCTTT
v_gene: TRBV14; d_gene: NA; j_gene: TRBJ2-2; abundance: NA; CDR3aa: CASSKNTGELFF; CDR3nt: TGTGCCAGCAGCAAGAACACCGGGGAGCTGTTTTTT
v_gene: TRBV5-1; d_gene: NA; j_gene: TRBJ2-3; abundance: NA; CDR3aa: CASSLGSLSDTQYF; CDR3nt: TGCGCCAGCAGCTTGGGCTCCTTATCAGATACGCAGTATTTT
v_gene: TRBV15; d_gene: TRBD1; j_gene: TRBJ1-5; abundance: NA; CDR3aa: CATSRGETGGHYSNQPQHF; CDR3nt: TGTGCCACCAGCAGGGGGGAGACAGGGGGCCATTATAGCAATCAGCCCCAGCATTTT
v_gene: TRBV7-9; d_gene: NA; j_gene: TRBJ1-5; abundance: NA; CDR3aa: CASSLALGSNQPQHF; CDR3nt: TGTGCCAGCAGCTTAGCGTTGGGGAGCAATCAGCCCCAGCATTTT
v_gene: TRBV21-1; d_gene: NA; j_gene: TRBJ2-1; abundance: once; CDR3aa: CASSREKDRSDEQFF; CDR3nt: TGTGCCAGCAGCAGGGAAAAGGACCGTTCCGATGAGCAGTTCTTC
v_gene: TRBV6-5; d_gene: TRBD1; j_gene: TRBJ1-2; abundance: few; CDR3aa: CASTPVFDRGYGYTF; CDR3nt: TGTGCCAGCACGCCCGTGTTCGACAGGGGTTACGGCTACACCTTC
v_gene: TRBV7-2; d_gene: NA; j_gene: TRBJ1-1; abundance: NA; CDR3aa: CASSLRTEHTEAFF; CDR3nt: TGTGCCAGCAGCTTGCGGACAGAGCACACTGAAGCTTTCTTT
v_gene: TRBV7-2; d_gene: NA; j_gene: TRBJ2-2; abundance: NA; CDR3aa: CASSYPRQSTGELFF; CDR3nt: TGTGCCAGCAGCTACCCCCGACAGAGCACCGGGGAGCTGTTTTTT
v_gene: TRBV29-1; d_gene: NA; j_gene: TRBJ2-2; abundance: NA; CDR3aa: CSALDRAGELFF; CDR3nt: TGCAGCGCCTTAGACAGAGCCGGGGAGCTGTTTTTT
v_gene: TRBV7-6; d_gene: TRBD2; j_gene: TRBJ2-7; abundance: NA; CDR3aa: CASSFGTGGSHEQYF; CDR3nt: TGTGCCAGCAGCTTTGGAACGGGAGGATCCCACGAGCAGTACTTC
v_gene: TRBV6-5; d_gene: TRBD1; j_gene: TRBJ1-2; abundance: few; CDR3aa: CASAHGTGVHGYTF; CDR3nt: TGTGCCAGCGCGCACGGGACAGGGGTTCACGGCTACACCTTC
v_gene: TRBV5-1; d_gene: TRBD1; j_gene: TRBJ2-6; abundance: NA; CDR3aa: CASSLYRGASSGANVLTF; CDR3nt: TGCGCCAGCAGCTTGTACAGGGGGGCTTCCTCTGGGGCCAACGTCCTGACTTTC
v_gene: TRBV6-8; d_gene: TRBD2; j_gene: TRBJ2-5; abundance: NA; CDR3aa: CASTDGASGGRETQYF; CDR3nt: TGTGCCAGCACCGACGGGGCTAGCGGGGGGCGAGAGACCCAGTACTTC
v_gene: TRBV4-3; d_gene: NA; j_gene: TRBJ1-2; abundance: NA; CDR3aa: CASSQVVGNGYTF; CDR3nt: TGCGCCAGCAGCCAAGTCGTAGGGAATGGCTACACCTTC